This T cell receptor (beta chain) was recorded in a study of OX40 agonist ivuxolimab in advanced cancers. Study at large: Antecedent anti-PD-1, anti-PD-L1 or anti-CTLA-4 therapy was permissible, with 40% having received some. Partial response was recorded in three patients: one hepatocellular carcinoma and two cutaneous melanoma cases.

This clone has a single count. Germline V gene data show CDR1 as SEHNR and CDR2 as FQNEAQ (reference sequence). V shed 3 bases, J shed 8 bases, and the junction held 14 bases outside the gene matches. The CDR3 contains 17 residues. Clones were read by immunoSEQ multiplex PCR, and TCRdb kept only the in-frame ones, dropping some. The table records fewer than 80,000 clones, 85% of them present only once. The sequencing used CD4+ or CD8+ T cells sorted from blood, collected in a trial of the OX40 agonist ivuxolimab. The chain has TRBV7-9 and TRBJ2-1; the match to TRBD2 covers 9 bases. This TCR derives from an adult with an advanced solid tumor such as melanoma, head and neck, liver or kidney cancer. CDR3 loop: CASSFRPGRGGPHEQFF. CDR3 in DNA: TGTGCCAGCAGCTTCCGCCCCGGGCGGGGGGGCCCCCATGAGCAGTTCTTC.